This T cell receptor beta chain originates from a study of T cell repertoires in ileal Crohn's disease. Time point in this sample: inflamed ileum from the surgical specimen. Eligibility required adulthood, ileal or ileocolonic Crohn's disease and indicated ileocolonic resection. TCRdb's table, derived via immunoSEQ multiplex PCR, lists solely in-frame clones and lacks some. Here the sample spans some 17,000 clones, 76% being singletons. As to this clone: The target antigen is unknown.

Trimming left V 3 bases short and J 0 bases short, with 9 bases between. This CDR3 has 14 amino acids. Germline V gene data show CDR1 as MNHEY and CDR2 as SVGAGI. Whole-study findings and limits: Endoscopic recurrence occurred in every patient whose clonality exceeded 26.8%. High-frequency clones were more common in sorted CD8 than CD4 cells.

The chain is built from TRBV6-5 and TRBJ2-7, with D unresolved. This receptor was taken from an adult with Crohn's disease. The sequenced sample was ileal tissue. The CDR3 here is CASSYGDSSYEQYF. DNA for the CDR3: TGTGCCAGCAGTTATGGCGATAGCTCCTACGAGCAGTACTTC.